Listed here is a single T cell receptor (beta chain). Its antigen is unidentified. Whether given at about 4 or about 12 weeks, second doses were pooled. The sample comes from a study of T cell responses to AZD1222 COVID-19 vaccine. Points from the study as a whole: Spike-specific TCR breadth and depth were elevated following two AZD1222 doses. The study sampled repertoires only after the peak T cell response.

TCRdb's table, derived via immunoSEQ multiplex PCR, lists solely in-frame clones and lacks some. This table holds tens of thousands of clones, about 92% found once. Germline V CDR1 and CDR2: SEHNR, FQNEAQ (reference sequence). J gave up 0 bases and V 4 bases, and 1 base lay outside the gene matches. The CDR3 totals 14 residues. This clonotype originated in an adult who received the AZD1222 COVID-19 vaccine. The source was peripheral blood, collected 28 days after the second AZD1222 dose. This sequence joins TRBV7-9 and TRBJ1-2; 8 bases fit TRBD1. The CDR3: CASSWTGTNYGYTF. In nucleotides, the CDR3 is TGTGCCAGCAGCTGGACAGGGACTAACTATGGCTACACCTTC.